The 30 T cell receptor beta chains below come from one sample, sequenced in a study of siplizumab effects on memory and regulatory T cells. Measured with immunoSEQ multiplex PCR; TCRdb has only the in-frame clones, and not every one. The table has about 100,000 clones, 90% to 95% seen once. The specimen was Tregs sorted from blood. The receptors were gathered from a human donor in good health.

The V call is TRBV19, the J call TRBJ1-1, with D hard to call. Per germline, CDR1 LNHDA and CDR2 SQIVND (reference sequence). Trimming shortened V by 8 bases and J by 3 bases, and 22 bases separated the two germline ends. This CDR3 contains 16 residues. The CDR3, as DNA: TGTGCCAGTGGAGGATCCCAAACCACCTTCGACACTGAAGCTTTCTTT. This encodes CASGGSQTTFDTEAFF.

The chain combines TRBV7-2 with TRBJ1-3, with D unresolved. The CDR3 sequence is 12 residues long. Germline V gene data show CDR1 as SGHTA and CDR2 as FQGNSA. The ends were cut back, 4 bases at V and 4 bases at J, with 5 bases in the middle. The CDR3 is CASSSPGNTIYF. DNA of the CDR3: TGTGCCAGCAGCTCTCCAGGAAACACCATATATTTT.

The chain joins TRBV13 to TRBJ1-2; D remains ambiguous. The CDR3 is made up of 14 amino acids. Per the germline V gene, CDR1 is PRHDT and CDR2 is FYEKMQ (reference sequence). V shed 0 bases and J shed 4 bases, with 9 bases lying between them. CDR3 residues: CASSLGRMRYGYTF. For the CDR3, the DNA is TGTGCCAGCAGCTTAGGCCGCATGCGCTATGGCTACACCTTC.

The chain carries TRBV5-1 and TRBJ2-2; D is ambiguous. V lost 5 bases and J 1 base, leaving 6 bases between the germline ends. The germline CDR1 and CDR2 sequences are SGHRS and YFSETQ. The CDR3 totals 13 residues. For the CDR3, the DNA is TGCGCCAGCAGATTTCAGAACACCGGGGAGCTGTTTTTT. This codes for CASRFQNTGELFF.

V usage is TRBV19 and J usage is TRBJ2-1, with D perhaps TRBD2 (5 bases). The V end lost 6 bases, the J end lost 6 bases, and 18 bases lay between the germline ends. This CDR3 comprises 15 residues. The V gene's germline CDR1 is LNHDA and CDR2 SQIVND (reference sequence). The CDR3 here is CASSLTRFPPNEQFF. For the CDR3, the DNA is TGTGCCAGTAGCCTTACTAGGTTCCCTCCCAATGAGCAGTTCTTC.

The chain employs TRBV19 and TRBJ1-1, with a tentative D call TRBD1 (5 bases). V was cut by 3 bases and J by 6 bases, with 17 bases left in between. The CDR3 is made up of 15 amino acids. Looked up from germline, CDR1 is LNHDA and CDR2 is SQIVND (reference sequence). The CDR3 DNA follows: TGTGCCAGTAGTATGGGGGTCGGGGTCGGGTCTGAAGCTTTCTTT. It specifies CASSMGVGVGSEAFF.

A remark on this clone: Compared with germline, one end of the junction differs, possibly owing to a read error. This sequence joins TRBV2 and TRBJ2-1; D gene uncertain. Germline CDR1 and CDR2: SNHLY and FYNNEI. This CDR3 is 10 amino acids long. The CDR3 DNA reads TGTGCCAGCACCTACTATGAGCAGTTCTTC. Its protein product is CASTYYEQFF. Variable domain in full (rest from reference TRBV2 and TRBJ2-1): EPEVTQTPSHQVTQMGQEVILRCVPISNHLYFYWYRQILGQKVEFLVSFYNNEISEKSEIFDDQFSVERPDGSNFTLKIRSTKLEDSAMYFCASTYYEQFFGPGTRLTVL.

V usage is TRBV4-2 and J usage is TRBJ2-7; 12 nucleotides align to TRBD2. V lost 1 base and J lost 5; bases outside the gene matches: 6. The CDR3 loop spans 16 amino acids. Germline CDR1 and CDR2: LGHNA and YNFKEQ. CDR3: CASSQGTSGARHEQYF. CDR3 bases: TGTGCCAGCAGCCAAGGGACTAGCGGGGCCCGTCACGAGCAGTACTTC.

This chain joins TRBV10-3 and TRBJ2-1; a possible D gene is TRBD1 (6 bases). The V and J ends lost 7 bases and 5 bases respectively, with 12 bases between them. The CDR3 covers 13 residues. CDR1 is ENHRY and CDR2 is SYGVKD in the germline V gene. The CDR3 loop reads CAITDRTNNEQFF. In nucleotides, the CDR3 is TGTGCCATCACAGACAGGACGAACAATGAGCAGTTCTTC.

Here the CDR3 reads CASSYSGEETQYF. The DNA of the CDR3 is TGTGCCAGCAGTTACTCGGGAGAAGAGACCCAGTACTTC. The rearrangement uses TRBV6-9 and TRBJ2-5, with D possibly TRBD2 on 6 matching bases. The CDR3 extends over 13 amino acids. Germline assignment: CDR1 MNHGY and CDR2 SVAAGI. V lost 3 bases and J 3 bases, leaving 8 bases between the germline ends.

The chain carries TRBV6-6 and TRBJ2-7, with 11 bases that match TRBD2. Germline CDR1 is MNHNY and CDR2 is SVGAGI (reference sequence). Trimming cost V 6 bases and J 1 base; bases outside gene matches: 5. The CDR3 length is 15 residues. The CDR3 sequence is CASRRLAGRSYEQYF. Here the CDR3 DNA reads TGTGCCAGCAGAAGACTAGCGGGACGATCCTACGAGCAGTACTTC.

V usage is TRBV28 and J usage is TRBJ2-6; 7 bases fit TRBD1. CDR1 and CDR2 (germline): MDHEN, SYDVKM. This CDR3 spans 20 amino acids. V dropped 5 bases and J dropped 0; count of bases not matched to a gene: 16. CDR3 in DNA: TGTGCCAGCAGTCCCTGGGTTGGGACAGACAAAGCCTCTGGGGCCAACGTCCTGACTTTC. It is translated as CASSPWVGTDKASGANVLTF.

This clone was seen a single time. The chain carries TRBV28 and TRBJ1-2; 10 bases agree with TRBD1. The germline V gene has CDR1 MDHEN and CDR2 SYDVKM. The CDR3 loop spans 12 amino acids. J lost 13 bases, V lost 4 bases, and 6 bases had no gene match. CDR3 coding DNA: TGTGCCAGCAGTTATCCGGGACAGGGGCGCACCTTC. It encodes CASSYPGQGRTF.

This chain links TRBV11-2 with TRBJ1-1, with no clear D. Trimming took off 8 bases at V and 1 base at J, with 14 bases between the two ends. This CDR3 spans 14 amino acids. Germline V lookup: CDR1 SGHAT, CDR2 FQNNGV. CDR3 bases: TGTGCCAGCGATGGCCTCGGCCAGAACACTGAAGCTTTCTTT. Translating gives CASDGLGQNTEAFF.

V gene TRBV5-1 combines with J gene TRBJ2-3; 8 nucleotides line up with TRBD2. The CDR3 loop spans 14 amino acids. The V gene end was trimmed by 4 bases and the J gene end by 5 bases; junction bases not matched to a gene: 6. Germline CDR1 reads SGHRS; CDR2 reads YFSETQ. CDR3 nucleotide sequence: TGCGCCAGCAGCGACGGGAGGGCCTTAGATACGCAGTATTTT. This codes for CASSDGRALDTQYF.

This chain uses TRBV7-2 with TRBJ2-7; no firm D call. This CDR3 spans 15 amino acids. Trimming shortened V by 1 base and J by 2 bases, and 12 bases separated the two germline ends. Germline assignment: CDR1 SGHTA and CDR2 FQGNSA. The DNA of the CDR3 is TGTGCCAGCAGCTTAGTCTATTCCGCTACCTACGAGCAGTACTTC. Amino acids: CASSLVYSATYEQYF.

The rearrangement links TRBV5-1 to TRBJ2-3; D unclear. Between the trimmed V and J ends, which lost 4 bases and 0 bases, there was a span of 15 bases. Germline assignment: CDR1 SGHRS and CDR2 YFSETQ. This CDR3 contains 16 residues. The CDR3 is CASSLRSLVSTDTQYF. Written as DNA, the CDR3 is TGCGCCAGCAGCCTTAGGAGTTTGGTTAGCACAGATACGCAGTATTTT.

The chain uses TRBV28 and TRBJ1-5; D unclear. With 5 bases removed from V and 6 bases from J, the gap between germline ends came to 17 bases. Germline CDR1 is MDHEN and CDR2 is SYDVKM. This CDR3 has 15 amino acids. The CDR3 is CASSTRTPGPQPQHF. Written as DNA, the CDR3 is TGTGCCAGCAGTACTCGGACCCCCGGCCCTCAGCCCCAGCATTTT.

The V call is TRBV7-6, the J call TRBJ1-1, with D perhaps TRBD1 (5 bases). The CDR3 contains 14 residues. V lost 1 base to trimming and J lost 6 bases, with 12 bases between them. Germline-derived CDR1 and CDR2 are SGHVS and FNYEAQ. The CDR3 sequence is CASSLGGSASEAFF. CDR3 coding DNA: TGTGCCAGCAGCTTAGGGGGGTCTGCCTCTGAAGCTTTCTTT.

V usage is TRBV5-1 and J usage is TRBJ2-2; D is ambiguous. Per germline, CDR1 SGHRS and CDR2 YFSETQ. The V end was cut by 4 bases, the J end by 4 bases, with 8 bases between. CDR3 length: 13 residues. CDR3 region: CASSPSSTGELFF. DNA for the CDR3: TGCGCCAGCAGCCCGAGCTCCACCGGGGAGCTGTTTTTT. Based on the CDR3 plus reference TRBV5-1 and TRBJ2-2, the full variable domain is KAGVTQTPRYLIKTRGQQVTLSCSPISGHRSVSWYQQTPGQGLQFLFEYFSETQRNKGNFPGRFSGRQFSNSRSEMNVSTLELGDSALYLCASSPSSTGELFFGEGSRLTVL.

The chain links TRBV19 to TRBJ2-7; 8 bases line up with TRBD1. The germline V gene has CDR1 LNHDA and CDR2 SQIVND (reference sequence). V lost 3 bases to trimming and J lost 5 bases; unmatched junction nucleotides: 6. The length of the CDR3 is 14 residues. The CDR3, as DNA: TGTGCCAGTAGTATTCAAGGACAGGGCCACGAGCAGTACTTC. This translates into CASSIQGQGHEQYF.

In this sample, this clone turned up once. The chain is built from TRBV28 and TRBJ2-3, with 12 bases that match TRBD2. The CDR3 runs to 13 residues. CDR1 is MDHEN and CDR2 is SYDVKM in the germline V gene. The ends lost 8 bases at V and 3 bases at J; junction bases unmatched: 0. The CDR3 sequence is CASGTSGTDTQYF. The DNA for the CDR3 is TGTGCCAGCGGGACTAGCGGGACAGATACGCAGTATTTT.

DNA of the CDR3: TGTGCCAGCAGGAATGGACAGTCTAGCACAGATACGCAGTATTTT. Amino acids: CASRNGQSSTDTQYF. The chain links TRBV6-4 to TRBJ2-3; tentatively, D is TRBD1 (6 bases). Germline-derived CDR1 and CDR2 are MRHNA and SNTAGT. The CDR3 has 15 amino acids. V gave up 6 bases and J gave up 0 bases, with 13 bases separating them.

This clone was counted a single time. The gene calls are TRBV5-6 and TRBJ1-2; perhaps TRBD1 as D (6 bases). With 10 bases removed from V and 6 bases from J, the gap between germline ends came to 19 bases. This CDR3 spans 13 amino acids. Germline V gene lookup returns CDR1 SGHDT and CDR2 YYEEEE. CDR3 protein: CAGGRAGSDGYTF. The CDR3 nucleotides are TGTGCCGGGGGCAGGGCAGGCAGCGATGGCTACACCTTC.

The chain is built from TRBV11-1 and TRBJ1-1; D ambiguous. The germline V gene has CDR1 SGHAT and CDR2 FQDESV (reference sequence). This CDR3 comprises 13 residues. With 2 bases removed from V and 0 bases from J, the gap between germline ends came to 4 bases. CDR3 bases: TGTGCCAGCAGCTTAAGGCTGAACACTGAAGCTTTCTTT. It specifies CASSLRLNTEAFF. The full variable domain, with the rest looked up from reference TRBV11-1 and TRBJ1-1, is EAEVAQSPRYKITEKSQAVAFWCDPISGHATLYWYRQILGQGPELLVQFQDESVVDDSQLPKDRFSAERLKGVDSTLKIQPAELGDSAMYLCASSLRLNTEAFFGQGTRLTVV.

This clone has just one count. The V and J genes are TRBV7-3 and TRBJ1-4, with 7 bases lining up with TRBD1. CDR1 and CDR2 from the germline V gene are SGHTA and FQGTGA. This CDR3 has 15 residues. V trimming: 5 bases; J trimming: 0 bases; junction bases outside the gene matches: 3. CDR3 in DNA: TGTGCCAGCAGCCAAACAGGGGCAACTAATGAAAAACTGTTTTTT. It specifies CASSQTGATNEKLFF.

J is TRBJ2-6 and V is TRBV7-5. TRBV7-5 is tagged as a pseudogene. CDR3 length equals 16 residues. DNA of the CDR3: TGTGCCAGAAGCCGCCCGCGGACCTCTGGGGCCAACGTCCTGACTTTC. This codes for CARSRPRTSGANVLTF.

This sequence joins TRBV11-3 and TRBJ2-7; no clear D. CDR1 SGHNT and CDR2 YENEEA come from the germline V gene. The CDR3 spans 13 residues. Trimming shortened V by 5 bases and J by 4 bases, and 12 bases separated the two germline ends. The CDR3 DNA reads as TGTGCCAGCAGCCTTCGCGGCGATTACGAGCAGTACTTC. It encodes CASSLRGDYEQYF.

This rearrangement joins TRBV29-1 to TRBJ1-2; D call uncertain. This CDR3 has 8 amino acids. The germline gives CDR1 SQVTM, CDR2 ANQGSEA. The germline V and J ends were trimmed by 7 bases and 7 bases, with 4 bases remaining between them. The CDR3 DNA sequence: TGCAGCGCTGGTGGCTACACCTTC. Its protein product is CSAGGYTF.

This chain connects TRBV5-1 to TRBJ2-5; D is unresolved. Per germline, CDR1 SGHRS and CDR2 YFSETQ. With 1 base removed from V and 8 bases from J, the gap between germline ends came to 9 bases. The CDR3 contains 12 residues. Here the CDR3 reads CASSLQGPTQYF. The CDR3 DNA sequence: TGCGCCAGCAGCTTGCAAGGACCCACCCAGTACTTC.